Listed below are T cell receptor beta chains from one sample, sequenced in a study of cytomegalovirus exposure and HLA in healthy donors. TCRdb's table, derived via immunoSEQ multiplex PCR, lists solely in-frame clones and lacks some. The sample yields 100,000 to 150,000 clones, about four fifths seen once. The sequenced material came from PBMCs. All receptors derive from a woman in her forties or fifties in good health and CMV-seropositive. The CDR3 runs from the conserved cysteine through the conserved F or W. A D gene is named only where the DNA matches it firmly. A clone size is listed for some rows: how often the clone was seen (once, few, many), or a class if it is expanded.

clone size	V gene	D gene	J gene	CDR3 DNA	CDR3 protein
few	TRBV6-5	-	TRBJ2-1	TGTGCCAGCAGTCCCCGGCAGGGTGACTACAATGAGCAGTTCTTC	CASSPRQGDYNEQFF
few	TRBV6-6	-	TRBJ1-1	TGTGCCAGCAGTCCCCCGGGAAGAAAGAACACTGAAGCTTTCTTT	CASSPPGRKNTEAFF
-	TRBV5-1	-	TRBJ2-7	TGCGCCAGCAGCTTAGAGCCGAGCTCCTACGAGCAGTACTTC	CASSLEPSSYEQYF
-	TRBV7-9	-	TRBJ2-7	TGTGCCAGCAGCGCCGGACTATCTTTGTCCTACGAGCAGTACTTC	CASSAGLSLSYEQYF
-	TRBV27	TRBD2	TRBJ2-2	TGTGCCAGCAGTGCCGGGACTAGCATCGGGGAGCTGTTTTTT	CASSAGTSIGELFF
-	TRBV18	TRBD1	TRBJ2-2	TGTGCCAGCTCACCCCCCGGGACAGGGACCACCGGGGAGCTGTTTTTT	CASSPPGTGTTGELFF
-	TRBV15	TRBD2	TRBJ2-7	TGTGCCACCAGCAGGGGGGGGGATTTTCGCGAGCAGTACTTC	CATSRGGDFREQYF
-	TRBV30	TRBD1	TRBJ2-7	TGTGCCTGGAGCAGGGACAGGACCTACGAGCAGTACTTC	CAWSRDRTYEQYF
-	TRBV5-4	-	TRBJ2-3	TGTGCCAGCAGCTTGGGGGTAGCTAGCACAGATACGCAGTATTTT	CASSLGVASTDTQYF
-	TRBV5-1	-	TRBJ2-7	TGCGCCAGCAGCGCTTCGGGGGACCCCTACGAGCAGTACTTC	CASSASGDPYEQYF
once	TRBV15	TRBD1	TRBJ2-1	TGTGCCACCAGCAGAATACAGGGGGCCTATCTTAACAATGAGCAGTTCTTC	CATSRIQGAYLNNEQFF
-	TRBV7-2	-	TRBJ1-2	TGTGCCAGCAGCTTACAGCGAAGTGGCTACACCTTC	CASSLQRSGYTF
once	TRBV27	TRBD1	TRBJ2-5	TGTGCCAGAAGCGACAGGGGGCGTCCGGAGACCCAGTACTTC	CARSDRGRPETQYF
once	TRBV9	-	TRBJ2-3	TGTGCCAGCAGCGTCTCGGGAGCCGCAGATACGCAGTATTTT	CASSVSGAADTQYF
-	TRBV6-5	TRBD1	TRBJ2-3	TGTGCCAGCAGGACAGGGGGAGATACGCAGTATTTT	CASRTGGDTQYF
-	TRBV25-1	TRBD1	TRBJ2-2	TGTGCCAGCAGTCCCTTTACAGGGGGAAACACCGGGGAGCTGTTTTTT	CASSPFTGGNTGELFF
once	TRBV5-6	-	TRBJ1-3	TGTGCCAGCAGCTTGCGGGGGGTTGGAAACACCATATATTTT	CASSLRGVGNTIYF
-	TRBV29-1	TRBD1	TRBJ1-2	TGCAGCGTTCGACAGGGTTCGGGGGGCTACACCTTC	CSVRQGSGGYTF
many	TRBV7-6	TRBD2	TRBJ2-1	TGTGCCAGCAGCCCGCTAGCGGGAGTTCACAATGAGCAGTTCTTC	CASSPLAGVHNEQFF
-	TRBV5-6	-	TRBJ2-7	TGTGCCAGCAGCTTGGCTTTGCGGGGTTGGTACGAGCAGTACTTC	CASSLALRGWYEQYF
-	TRBV5-1	-	TRBJ2-2	TGCGCCAGCAGCTTGAGGGGCCCTGGGGGGACGAACACCGGGGAGCTGTTTTTT	CASSLRGPGGTNTGELFF
-	TRBV21-1	-	TRBJ2-5	TGTGCCAGCAGGAAGGGACAGATACCGTACCAAGAGACCCAGTACTTC	CASRKGQIPYQETQYF
-	TRBV6-6	TRBD2	TRBJ2-7	TGTGCCAGCAGTTACGAACTAGCGGGGCACGAGCAGTACTTC	CASSYELAGHEQYF
few	TRBV7-9	TRBD2	TRBJ2-3	TGTGCCAGCAGCTTAGAACTAGCGGGGGGAACAGATACGCAGTATTTT	CASSLELAGGTDTQYF
-	TRBV19	-	TRBJ1-2	TGTGCCAGTAGAACGAGGGCCGGCCTATATGGCTACACCTTC	CASRTRAGLYGYTF
-	TRBV6-5	-	TRBJ1-1	TGTGCCAGCAGTTACTCGTCAGAAAACACTGAAGCTTTCTTT	CASSYSSENTEAFF
-	TRBV23-1	-	TRBJ1-4	TGCGCCAGCAGTCATGGGGGGGCACTTCCCACAACTAATGAAAAACTGTTTTTT	CASSHGGALPTTNEKLFF
-	TRBV25-1	TRBD2	TRBJ2-1	TGTGCCAGCAGTCCACACCATGGGGCGGGAGCCCCCCATGAGCAGTTCTTC	CASSPHHGAGAPHEQFF
-	TRBV5-1	TRBD1	TRBJ2-6	TGCGCCAGTTCCGACAGGGCTGGGGCCAACGTCCTGACTTTC	CASSDRAGANVLTF
-	TRBV15	-	TRBJ2-1	TGTGCCACCAGCATGGTCTTGAGCTCCTACAATGAGCAGTTCTTC	CATSMVLSSYNEQFF
-	TRBV7-6	TRBD2	TRBJ2-5	TGTGCCAGCAGCTTAGAACGGCGCGGGAGTCTTCGGGAGACCCAGTACTTC	CASSLERRGSLRETQYF
-	TRBV20-1	-	TRBJ1-2	TGCAGTGCTTCCCAACGACAGGGCTACACCTTC	CSASQRQGYTF
-	TRBV7-2	-	TRBJ2-7	TGTGCCAGCAGCTTAGTAGGTCTAGTTATGGGCGAGCAGTACTTC	CASSLVGLVMGEQYF
once	TRBV19	-	TRBJ1-2	TGTGCCAGTAGTATAATTCGTGGGCCCGGCTACACCTTC	CASSIIRGPGYTF
-	TRBV7-9	-	TRBJ2-7	TGTGCCAGCAGCTTAGGTCACAGGACAGCGGTCGAGCAGTACTTC	CASSLGHRTAVEQYF
-	TRBV7-2	-	TRBJ1-5	TGTGCCAGCAGCTTTTCTCAGGGGAGAGGCAATCAGCCCCAGCATTTT	CASSFSQGRGNQPQHF
-	TRBV30	-	TRBJ2-7	TGTGCCTGGACAGCGAGCTCCTACGAGCAGTACTTC	CAWTASSYEQYF
-	TRBV19	-	TRBJ1-5	TGTGCCAGTAGTATATCCGGGTTCGGTCAGCCCCAGCATTTT	CASSISGFGQPQHF